This T cell receptor beta chain was identified during a study of shared clonotypes between healthy human individuals. Findings and caveats of the study: Compared with clonotypes that all four donors shared, non-shared clonotypes had lower generation probabilities. Genetic and exposure-history diversity was limited by the small donor number.

V gave up 8 bases and J gave up 1 base, with 20 bases separating them. CDR1 and CDR2 from the germline V gene are MDHEN and SYDVKM. The CDR3 length is 16 residues. Assay runs were performed at deep level. The data were produced by immunoSEQ multiplex PCR, yet TCRdb's version contains in-frame clones alone and is incomplete. The sample shows 600,000 to 750,000 clones, roughly 72% of them seen only once. With regard to this clone: What it binds is not known.

The TCR originated in a woman aged 25 to 39 in good health. The sequenced sample consisted of memory CD4+ T cells sorted from blood. Stated subset: CD45RA-negative fraction. This sequence joins TRBV28 and TRBJ1-1; D is undetermined. DNA of the CDR3: TGTGCCAGCCTGGGGTCGCCAAATTTTAAGAACACTGAAGCTTTCTTT. The encoded protein is CASLGSPNFKNTEAFF.